The T cell receptor (beta chain) under discussion was sequenced for a study of human T cells and chemical hapten exposure. Background on the study: On approximately 2 cm by approximately 2 cm of upper inner arm skin, sensitization was performed with 2% DPC. The study, taken as a whole, reports: Significantly more large CDR3 similarity clusters arose among expanded TCRs than among controls.

This clonotype was counted a few times. What it recognizes is unknown. Under the authors' procedure: Counts of TCRs in each sample centred on a median of about 95,000 and extended from roughly 25,000 to 750,000. TCRdb called the RACE reads again in MiXCR, with one record for every CDR3 protein. These V and J calls derive from TCRdb rather than the authors' analysis. The sample lists about 110,000 distinct CDR3 sequences; approximately 10% were seen once. Looked up from germline, CDR1 is MNHEY and CDR2 is SVGEGT. The CDR3 has 13 amino acids. The V and J ends lost 4 bases and 13 bases respectively, with 17 bases between them. Time point: patch test 1, 2 weeks after DPC sensitization. Treatment given: therapeutic diphenylcyclopropenone sensitization with weekly scalp DPC.

The receptor was derived from a middle-aged woman with alopecia areata. Some clones in this sample may be carry-over from other donors' samples. The chain links TRBV6-2 or TRBV6-3 to TRBJ2-1; D not certain. Sequenced here: whole blood, sampled in connection with sensitization to the hapten diphenylcyclopropenone (DPC). The CDR3 reads CASSSPQLAQQFF. CDR3 nucleotide sequence: TGTGCCAGCAGTTCCCCGCAACTGGCACAACAGTTCTTC.